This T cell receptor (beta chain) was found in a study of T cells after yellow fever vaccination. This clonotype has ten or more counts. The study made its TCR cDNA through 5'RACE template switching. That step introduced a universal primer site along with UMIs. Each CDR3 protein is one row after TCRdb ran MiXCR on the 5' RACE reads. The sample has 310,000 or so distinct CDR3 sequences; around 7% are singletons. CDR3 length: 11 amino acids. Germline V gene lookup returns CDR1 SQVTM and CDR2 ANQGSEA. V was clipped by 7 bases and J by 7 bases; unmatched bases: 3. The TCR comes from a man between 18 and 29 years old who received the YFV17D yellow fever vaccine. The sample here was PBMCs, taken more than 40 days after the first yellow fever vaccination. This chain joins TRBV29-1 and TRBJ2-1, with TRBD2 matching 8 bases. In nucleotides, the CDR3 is TGCAGCGCAATAGCGGGGAATGAGCAGTTCTTC. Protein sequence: CSAIAGNEQFF.